Included here is one T cell receptor beta chain sequence, with context. In its sample, this clonotype was seen a few times. Its target antigen remains unknown. The sample holds no much larger clone one base away, and base qualities are not on file. The sequencing machine was an Illumina HiSeq 1500. TCRdb itself trimmed the public reads at Q25 with fastp, ran MiXCR and retained productive beta chains. Here each entry gathers all rows of one CDR3 protein and keeps the most common genes and DNA. This sample lists 230,000 or so distinct CDR3 sequences; approximately 38% were detected once. 55% to 70% of the sample rests with the top ten. This sample was included in a study of T cell repertoires in cytomegalovirus infection (dated by TCRdb to about 2019). Background for the entire study: The peptide stimulations were aimed at well-studied HLA-B-restricted epitopes as well as recently identified HLA-C-restricted CMV epitopes, whose presentation resists viral immunomodulation. Donor HLA type was relevant to the analysis, because carriage of CMV infection together with the matching HLA type was indicated by public TCR beta signatures.

Read against the paper, the sample's treatment or condition label means: in vitro stimulation with specific CMV peptide epitopes to enrich CMV-specific T cells. General findings and caveats noted by the study authors: In both this cohort and an independent roughly 350-donor cohort, the cumulative frequency of public TCR beta family members distinguished carriers of CMV infection plus the relevant HLA type. In the ex vivo response, HLA-C-restricted CMV-specific TCR beta clonotypes were dominant, and in two of eight donors the single most frequent clonotype came from this HLA-C-restricted group.

In the germline V gene, CDR1 corresponds to MNHEY and CDR2 to SVGAGI. Its CDR3 holds 13 amino acids, cysteine through phenylalanine. This entry keeps only the CDR3 DNA: 39 bases, framed from base 1. Unmatched junction bases come to 7, with V trimmed by 5 bases and J by 7 bases. The sequencing here drew on CD8+ T cells from cultured PBMCs, taken from culture after CMV antigen stimulation. This receptor was taken from a human donor in good health (CMV status not recorded). Some clones in this sample may be carry-over from other donors' samples. Rearrangement joined TRBV6-5 to TRBJ2-7; TRBD1 lines up with 8 middle nucleotides. The bases read TGTGCCAGCAGTCCTTACGACAGGGGAGAGCAGTACTTC. Its amino acids are CASSPYDRGEQYF.